This TCR beta chain was observed in a study of T cells in women clearing cervical HPV infection. Study in general: Controls gave blood once infection was undetectable; cases at lesion identification.

All donors had a single incident cervical HPV16 infection, not prevalent. CDR3 size: 14 residues. Germline assignment: CDR1 SGHTA and CDR2 FQGNSA. V lost 5 bases and J lost 9; bases outside the gene matches: 5. To note about this clone: The read stops 3 residues short of the end of the CDR3; the missing end is completed from the germline J gene.

Sequenced by immunoSEQ multiplex PCR; TCRdb stores in-frame clones only, minus some. The table lists tens of thousands of clones, with 35% to 45% in the top ten. The sequenced sample was blood buffy coat. The chain links TRBV7-2 to TRBJ2-1; 12 bases fit TRBD2. The TCR originated in a woman aged 18 to 75 with a cervical HPV16 infection that either progressed to CIN3+ or cleared (not recorded which). The CDR3 is CASSLMTSGSEQFF. The sequenced CDR3 bases are TGTGCCAGCAGCCTAATGACTAGCGGGAGTGAG.